The sequence of this T cell receptor beta chain was determined in a study of shared clonotypes between healthy human individuals. About the study: The composition of the donors was two women and a few men aged 18 to 49.

Investigators spread the genomic DNA of each subset evenly over several immunoSEQ plates. The table came from immunoSEQ multiplex PCR; TCRdb's copy has only in-frame clones and leaves some out. The sample lists fewer than 1 million clones; approximately 96% were seen once. CD45RO-negative, CCR7-selected cells formed the naive CD8 fraction, which excluded terminally differentiated effector memory CD45RA+ cells. Germline CDR1 reads GTSNPN; CDR2 reads SVGIG (reference sequence). The CDR3 is 13 residues long. In the case of this clone: The antigen is not known. One end of the junction varies from germline; a read error may be responsible.

Study findings and constraints: Estimated richness values were generally larger in naive subsets than in memory subsets. The four-donor shared clonotypes exceeded non-shared clonotypes in generation probability, with non-shared ones scoring lower.

This clonotype was sampled from a man aged 25 to 40 in good health. The chain recombines TRBV30 with TRBJ2-7; 10 bases map to TRBD2. Material: naive CD8+ T cells sorted from blood. CDR3 nucleotides: TGTGCCTGGAGCCCGGGACTAGCGAACCCATTTGCGTTC. Its protein product is CAWSPGLANPFAF.